This TCR beta chain emerged from a study of T-cell reconstitution after alpha-beta-depleted transplantation in children. The CDR3 runs 13 residues. Trimming stripped 0 bases from V and 7 bases from J, with 12 bases between. Germline CDR1 DFQATT, CDR2 SNEGSKA (reference sequence). This clonotype was seen repeatedly, ten times or more. A TCRbeta library incorporating unique molecular identifiers was prepared. Each CDR3 protein is one row after TCRdb ran MiXCR on the PCR reads. The table includes roughly 240,000 distinct CDR3 sequences, under 9.5% detected once. This sequence originates from a male patient under 18 who had a stem cell transplant for acute lymphoblastic leukemia, so the T cells may come from the graft donor. The chain is built from TRBV20-1 and TRBJ2-5, with a tentative D call TRBD2 (6 bases). The material was PBMCs, mostly from graft donor cells, obtained 180 days after TCRalphabeta/CD19-depleted stem cell transplant. The CDR3 DNA is TGCAGTGCTAGAGACTTCGGGAGAGGGACCCAGTACTTC. It encodes CSARDFGRGTQYF.